The source of this T cell receptor beta chain is a study of blood T cell repertoires in COVID-19. The wider study: T cells, B-cell-depleted T cells, or PBMCs provided the cDNA or gDNA that served as material.

In the original processing: Reference gene primer amplification yielded estimated nucleated cell counts. Some clones are missing from TCRdb's copy, which holds only in-frame ones; the method was immunoSEQ multiplex PCR. V, J and clone size were drawn from that table, and D and trimming were deduced from the DNA. The table has roughly 120,000 clones, around 80% seen once. CDR3 length: 12 amino acids. The V end was cut by 2 bases, the J end by 3 bases, with 5 bases between. Per the germline V gene, CDR1 is SGDLS and CDR2 is YYNGEE. This clonotype originated in a man aged 65 to 85 with active or convalescent COVID-19. The specimen was peripheral blood. The V gene is TRBV9, the J gene TRBJ1-1; no clear D gene. The DNA for the CDR3 is TGTGCCAGCAGCGTTTCTGACACTGAAGCTTTCTTT. This translates into CASSVSDTEAFF.